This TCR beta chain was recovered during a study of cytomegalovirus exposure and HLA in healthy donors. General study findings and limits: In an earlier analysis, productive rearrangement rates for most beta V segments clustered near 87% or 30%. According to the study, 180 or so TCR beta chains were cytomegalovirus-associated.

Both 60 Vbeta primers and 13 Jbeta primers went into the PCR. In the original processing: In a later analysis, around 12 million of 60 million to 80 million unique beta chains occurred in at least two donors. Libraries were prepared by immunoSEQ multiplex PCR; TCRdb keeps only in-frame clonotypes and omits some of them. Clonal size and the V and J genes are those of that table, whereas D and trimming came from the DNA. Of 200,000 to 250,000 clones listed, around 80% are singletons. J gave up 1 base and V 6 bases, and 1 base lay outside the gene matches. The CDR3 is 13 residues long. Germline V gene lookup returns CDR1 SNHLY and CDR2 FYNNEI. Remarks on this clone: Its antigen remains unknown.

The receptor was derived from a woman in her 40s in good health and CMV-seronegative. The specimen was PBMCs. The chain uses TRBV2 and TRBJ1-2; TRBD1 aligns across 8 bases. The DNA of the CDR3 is TGTGCCAGCAGGGACAGGGTTAACTATGGCTACACCTTC. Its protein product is CASRDRVNYGYTF.